These 32 T cell receptor beta chains were all obtained from the same sample, sequenced in a study of T cell responses to AZD1222 COVID-19 vaccine (dated by TCRdb to the early 2020s). Library preparation employed the immunoSEQ multiplex PCR assay. This immuneACCESS table, as held by TCRdb, lists in-frame sequences with V and J called but not all clones. Of the missing ones, under half trace to an unresolved V gene in checked studies; the others have no known cause. Recorded for this sample are some 50,000 clones; roughly 80% of them occurred a single time. Roughly 27% of the sample belongs to the ten largest clones. Per the publication, the time point label means: baseline before first vaccination. The specimen comprised peripheral blood, sampled on day 0 of AZD1222 vaccination. These receptor sequences come from an adult in good health.

This clone was seen once. The chain employs TRBV4-1 and TRBJ1-6; D perhaps matches TRBD1 (5 bases). The CDR3 spans 18 residues. Germline V gene data show CDR1 as MGHRA and CDR2 as YSYEKL. The V gene lost 0 bases and the J gene lost 5 bases, with 17 bases spanning the gap. CDR3 region: CASSQDRGGDWDNSPLHF. DNA for the CDR3: TGCGCCAGCAGCCAAGATCGGGGAGGGGATTGGGATAATTCACCCCTCCACTTT.

The genes are TRBV3-1 (or the pseudogene TRBV3-2) and TRBJ1-2; tentative D call: TRBD1 (5 bases). This CDR3 region has 13 residues. Germline V lookup: CDR1 LGHDT, CDR2 YNNKEL (reference sequence). V was shortened by 2 bases and J by 4 bases, with 8 bases between the two germline ends. The CDR3 DNA sequence: TGTGCCAGCAGCCAACAGGGCCTCTATGGCTACACCTTC. Translation: CASSQQGLYGYTF.

V usage is TRBV19 and J usage is TRBJ2-1, with a weak D call TRBD1 (5 bases). Per the germline V gene, CDR1 is LNHDA and CDR2 is SQIVND (reference sequence). The CDR3 is 15 amino acids. Deletions cut 3 bases from V and 5 bases from J, with 14 bases between. The CDR3 DNA reads TGTGCCAGTAGTATGGACACTCCGGGCCACAATGAGCAGTTCTTC. Amino acids: CASSMDTPGHNEQFF.

J is TRBJ1-5 and V is TRBV11-2; D gene unclear. CDR3 length: 13 residues. The V gene lost 0 bases and the J gene lost 4 bases, with 4 bases spanning the gap. Per germline, CDR1 SGHAT and CDR2 FQNNGV. Written as DNA, the CDR3 is TGTGCCAGCAGCTTAGATCGAAATCAGCCCCAGCATTTT. It translates to CASSLDRNQPQHF.

This chain joins TRBV6-5 and TRBJ1-2; no clear D. The CDR3 is 15 residues long. Trimming took 7 bases from V and 3 from J, leaving 18 bases between them. Germline V gene data show CDR1 as MNHEY and CDR2 as SVGAGI. The CDR3 loop reads CASTETTSTYYGYTF. The CDR3 coding sequence is TGTGCCAGCACCGAGACCACATCGACGTACTATGGCTACACCTTC.

The J gene is TRBJ1-2, the V gene TRBV5-1, with 7 bases fitting TRBD1. The CDR3 loop spans 18 amino acids. Germline V gene data show CDR1 as SGHRS and CDR2 as YFSETQ. The V gene end was trimmed by 0 bases and the J gene end by 4 bases; junction bases not matched to a gene: 15. This CDR3 is CASSLGPLTGQSVYGYTF. The DNA for the CDR3 is TGCGCCAGCAGCTTGGGACCCCTGACAGGGCAATCGGTCTATGGCTACACCTTC.

The chain carries TRBV7-9 and TRBJ1-2, with D possibly being TRBD1 (6 bases). Between the trimmed V and J ends, which lost 4 bases and 4 bases, there was a span of 19 bases. This CDR3 has 16 residues. The germline V gene has CDR1 SEHNR and CDR2 FQNEAQ (reference sequence). The CDR3: CASSSAWNSGVYGYTF. The CDR3, as DNA: TGTGCCAGCAGCTCCGCCTGGAATTCAGGGGTCTATGGCTACACCTTC.

The chain joins TRBV2 to TRBJ2-5; TRBD2 matches 12 bases. Germline loops: CDR1 SNHLY, CDR2 FYNNEI. The length of the CDR3 is 18 residues. The V segment lost 1 base and the J segment 7 bases; nucleotides outside the gene matches: 13. CDR3 residues: CASSEGIALAGGPGTQYF. CDR3 DNA: TGTGCCAGCAGTGAAGGTATCGCGCTAGCGGGAGGGCCCGGGACCCAGTACTTC.

This chain links TRBV4-2 with TRBJ2-1; 8 bases are shared with TRBD2. Per the germline V gene, CDR1 is LGHNA and CDR2 is YNFKEQ. The CDR3 is 15 residues long. J gave up 7 bases and V 5 bases, and 10 bases lay outside the gene matches. The CDR3 coding sequence is TGTGCCAGCAGCTCCGGACTAGCTTCGGGGAATGAGCAGTTCTTC. It codes for CASSSGLASGNEQFF.

The gene calls are TRBV7-2 and TRBJ1-6; 8 bases line up with TRBD1. Germline V gene sequence: CDR1 SGHTA, CDR2 FQGNSA. V was pared by 5 bases and J by 8 bases, with 8 bases of the junction left unmatched. The CDR3 extends over 15 amino acids. CDR3 bases: TGTGCCAGCAGCCGTGACAGGGGTGGCGATTCACCCCTCCACTTT. It is translated as CASSRDRGGDSPLHF.

J is TRBJ1-3 and V is TRBV9; D is undetermined. Between the trimmed V and J ends, which lost 6 bases and 4 bases, there was a span of 11 bases. The germline CDR1 and CDR2 sequences are SGDLS and YYNGEE. The CDR3 is 13 residues long. In DNA form, the CDR3 reads TGTGCCAGCAAGAGGACCCCGGGAAACACCATATATTTT. It is translated as CASKRTPGNTIYF.

The V call is TRBV19, the J call TRBJ2-1; a possible D gene is TRBD1 (7 bases). CDR3 length: 14 residues. CDR1 and CDR2 from the germline V gene are LNHDA and SQIVND (reference sequence). V dropped 3 bases and J dropped 6 bases, with 12 bases sitting between them. CDR3 region: CASSMGGQFNEQFF. As DNA, the CDR3 is TGTGCCAGTAGTATGGGGGGACAGTTCAATGAGCAGTTCTTC.

The chain links TRBV6-5 to TRBJ2-2; no clear D gene. There are 14 residues in the CDR3. V was cut by 0 bases and J by 3 bases, with 5 bases left in between. Looked up from germline, CDR1 is MNHEY and CDR2 is SVGAGI. The CDR3 loop is CASSYSGYTGELFF. In DNA, the CDR3 is TGTGCCAGCAGTTACTCAGGGTACACCGGGGAGCTGTTTTTT.

The genes are TRBV9 and TRBJ2-7; 15 positions agree with TRBD2. The CDR3 covers 15 residues. Germline CDR1 is SGDLS and CDR2 is YYNGEE. The ends lost 0 bases at V and 6 bases at J; junction bases unmatched: 1. CDR3 in amino acids: CASSVAGLAGGEQYF. The CDR3, as DNA: TGTGCCAGCAGCGTAGCGGGACTAGCGGGAGGCGAGCAGTACTTC.

The CDR3 nucleotides read TGTGCCAGCAGTTATGGGGAGGTGAACACTGAAGCTTTCTTT. It encodes CASSYGEVNTEAFF. The chain combines TRBV6-5 with TRBJ1-1; D uncertain. Trimming left V 3 bases short and J 0 bases short, with 8 bases between. CDR3 length: 14 amino acids. Germline-derived CDR1 and CDR2 are MNHEY and SVGAGI.

V is TRBV30 and J is TRBJ2-7, with TRBD2 identical over 11 bases. Germline lookup yields CDR1 GTSNPN and CDR2 SVGIG (reference sequence). There are 16 residues in the CDR3. J gave up 3 bases and V 8 bases, and 15 bases lay outside the gene matches. Here the CDR3 reads CALEGLAGGLNYEQYF. Written as DNA, the CDR3 is TGTGCCCTGGAGGGGCTAGCGGGAGGACTGAACTACGAGCAGTACTTC. Full variable domain (outside the CDR3, taken from reference TRBV30 and TRBJ2-7): SQTIHQWPATLVQPVGSPLSLECTVEGTSNPNLYWYRQAAGRGLQLLFYSVGIGQISSEVPQNLSASRPQDRQFILSSKKLLLSDSGFYLCALEGLAGGLNYEQYFGPGTRLTVT.

The rearrangement uses TRBV12-3 or TRBV12-4 and TRBJ2-1; a possible D gene is TRBD2 (6 bases). The germline V and J ends were trimmed by 6 bases and 15 bases, with 15 bases remaining between them. This CDR3 contains 11 residues. The chain's CDR3 is CASSPGTAPFF. CDR3 bases: TGTGCCAGCAGCCCCGGGACTGCCCCGTTCTTC.

The V and J genes are TRBV7-2 and TRBJ1-2; no reliable D call. The germline V gene encodes CDR1 SGHTA and CDR2 FQGNSA. The CDR3 sequence is 15 residues long. Trimming removed 2 bases at V and 2 bases at J, with 12 bases between. CDR3 amino acids: CASSLNAGLNYGYTF. The CDR3 DNA reads as TGTGCCAGCAGCTTAAACGCAGGACTAAACTATGGCTACACCTTC.

The CDR3 protein is CASRSSSGSYNEQFF. The CDR3 nucleotides are TGTGCCAGCAGGTCCTCATCCGGTTCCTACAATGAGCAGTTCTTC. V usage is TRBV7-3 and J usage is TRBJ2-1; D unclear. Per the germline V gene, CDR1 is SGHTA and CDR2 is FQGTGA. Trimming shortened V by 6 bases and J by 1 base, and 13 bases separated the two germline ends. The CDR3 runs to 15 residues.

This rearrangement joins TRBV24-1 to TRBJ2-7; TRBD1 matches 7 bases. Germline V gene sequence: CDR1 KGHDR, CDR2 SFDVKD. The CDR3 is 14 amino acids. With V trimmed by 5 bases and J by 1 base, 4 bases remained unmatched. In DNA, the CDR3 is TGTGCCACCAGTGCCCCAGGGGGTTCCTACGAGCAGTACTTC. Protein product: CATSAPGGSYEQYF.

This chain joins TRBV11-3 and TRBJ1-1, with 12 bases that match TRBD1. The V segment lost 2 bases and the J segment 11 bases; nucleotides outside the gene matches: 9. Germline V gene lookup returns CDR1 SGHNT and CDR2 YENEEA. This CDR3 spans 15 amino acids. CDR3 DNA sequence: TGTGCCAGCAGCTTAAGGGGTAGGGACAGGGGGCTTGCTTTCTTT. As protein: CASSLRGRDRGLAFF.

The CDR3 DNA is TGTGCCAGTAAGAGGACAGATAGCAATCAGCCCCAGCATTTT. Its translation is CASKRTDSNQPQHF. J is TRBJ1-5 and V is TRBV19; weak D call: TRBD1 (6 bases). Trimming shortened V by 7 bases and J by 0 bases, and 10 bases separated the two germline ends. Germline V gene data show CDR1 as LNHDA and CDR2 as SQIVND (reference sequence). This CDR3 has 14 residues.

The CDR3 here is CARTQPGSYEQYF. CDR3 coding DNA: TGTGCCAGAACCCAGCCGGGCTCCTACGAGCAGTACTTC. The rearrangement links TRBV2 to TRBJ2-7; D call uncertain. CDR1 and CDR2 (germline): SNHLY, FYNNEI. The V end lost 9 bases, the J end lost 0 bases, and 12 bases lay between the germline ends. The CDR3 has 13 amino acids. Drawing the rest from reference TRBV2 and TRBJ2-7, the complete variable domain is EPEVTQTPSHQVTQMGQEVILRCVPISNHLYFYWYRQILGQKVEFLVSFYNNEISEKSEIFDDQFSVERPDGSNFTLKIRSTKLEDSAMYFCARTQPGSYEQYFGPGTRLTVT.

In its sample, this clone was seen a few times. The J gene is TRBJ2-6, the V gene TRBV5-5; no reliable D call. Trimming pared 1 base from V and 0 bases from J, leaving 11 bases between. The CDR3 consists of 17 residues. Germline V CDR1 and CDR2: SGHKS, YYEKEE (reference sequence). CDR3 in DNA: TGTGCCAGCAGCTTGCCCAACACAGCCTCTGGGGCCAACGTCCTGACTTTC. This codes for CASSLPNTASGANVLTF.

The genes are TRBV24-1 and TRBJ2-3; 8 bases match TRBD1. CDR1 is KGHDR, CDR2 SFDVKD, per germline. This CDR3 has 17 residues. Trimming took 5 bases from V and 4 from J; bases not matched to a gene: 13. CDR3 residues: CATSAPGAGGFADTQYF. The CDR3 DNA sequence: TGTGCCACCAGTGCCCCGGGGGCAGGGGGCTTCGCAGATACGCAGTATTTT.

CDR3 sequence (DNA): TGTGCCAGCAGTCCCCGCAGGACTAGCGGGGGTGGCACAGATACGCAGTATTTT. Protein product: CASSPRRTSGGGTDTQYF. J is TRBJ2-3 and V is TRBV27, with TRBD2 matching 13 bases. CDR1 is MNHEY and CDR2 is SMNVEV in the germline V gene (reference sequence). With 5 bases clipped from V and 1 base from J, the junction kept 9 bases outside the gene matches. This CDR3 contains 18 residues.

The V and J genes are TRBV6-5 and TRBJ1-5; no clear D. In germline, CDR1 is MNHEY, CDR2 SVGAGI. CDR3 size: 13 residues. The V and J ends lost 2 bases and 4 bases respectively, with 6 bases between them. CDR3 coding DNA: TGTGCCAGCAGTTACAGGGAGAATCAGCCCCAGCATTTT. The encoded protein is CASSYRENQPQHF.

The V gene is TRBV4-3, the J gene TRBJ1-2; 9 bases line up with TRBD1. The CDR3 consists of 14 residues. V shed 4 bases and J 10 bases; nucleotides not matched to a gene: 10. Germline CDR1 is LGHNA and CDR2 is YSLEER. The CDR3 DNA follows: TGCGCCAGCAGCCCGGGGGACAGGGCCTGGGACTACACCTTC. Amino acids: CASSPGDRAWDYTF.

The chain uses TRBV9 and TRBJ2-2, with a possible D match to TRBD2 (6 bases). The germline CDR1 and CDR2 sequences are SGDLS and YYNGEE. The CDR3 consists of 15 residues. V gave up 4 bases and J gave up 4 bases, with 14 bases separating them. Written as DNA, the CDR3 is TGTGCCAGCAGCCCCTTGGAGGGAGGCACCGGGGAGCTGTTTTTT. Protein: CASSPLEGGTGELFF.

This rearrangement joins TRBV19 to TRBJ1-4; TRBD1 agrees at 8 bases. Germline CDR1 reads LNHDA; CDR2 reads SQIVND (reference sequence). J lost 8 bases, V lost 5 bases, and 13 bases had no gene match. CDR3 length equals 16 residues. CDR3 DNA: TGTGCCAGTAGTCAAATTGGACAGGGAACCAGAGAAAAACTGTTTTTT. Encoded protein: CASSQIGQGTREKLFF.

V and J are TRBV6-2 or TRBV6-3 and TRBJ2-1; a weak D match, TRBD1 (5 bases). With 5 bases removed from V and 0 bases from J, the gap between germline ends came to 11 bases. Germline CDR1 and CDR2: MNHEY and SVGEGT. The CDR3 runs 15 residues. CDR3 DNA: TGTGCCAGCAGTGGAACAGGTTTCTCCTACAATGAGCAGTTCTTC. Amino acid sequence: CASSGTGFSYNEQFF.

The chain uses TRBV14 and TRBJ1-1; no clear D. This CDR3 region has 15 residues. CDR1 SGHDN and CDR2 FVKESK come from the germline V gene. V was clipped by 5 bases and J by 0 bases, with 13 bases between them. CDR3 sequence (DNA): TGTGCCAGCAGCAAGCGACTGGAGCTGAACACTGAAGCTTTCTTT. Encoded protein: CASSKRLELNTEAFF.